This TCR beta chain was identified in a study of tumor-infiltrating lymphocytes in primary liver carcinoma. cDNA specific to TCR beta was made from approximately 0.55 ug of total RNA, with a constant-region primer employed for priming. Modified slightly, ARM-PCR produced TCR beta libraries over three nested multiplex PCR rounds. PCR rounds one and two used TRBV1-TRBV30 forward primers with a C-beta reverse primer for approximately 10 cycles each. In TCRdb, the multiplex PCR reads were re-called with MiXCR into one record per CDR3 protein. The data show approximately 88,000 distinct CDR3 sequences, around 68% seen once. J gave up 5 bases and V 2 bases, and 11 bases lay outside the gene matches. Per germline, CDR1 SGHKS and CDR2 YYEKEE (reference sequence). The CDR3 sequence is 16 residues long. From unsorted bulk tissue weighing about 20-31 mg, DNA and RNA were co-extracted. This clonotype was counted ten times or more.

This TCR derives from a man aged 35 to 55 with primary liver carcinoma and hepatitis B virus infection. The J gene is TRBJ2-7, the V gene TRBV5-5; TRBD1 agrees at 9 bases. The sequencing input was tumor-adjacent normal liver tissue. CDR3 DNA sequence: TGTGCCAGCAGCTTAATTCCGGGACAGGGTAGGGACGAGCAGTACTTC. Its translation: CASSLIPGQGRDEQYF.